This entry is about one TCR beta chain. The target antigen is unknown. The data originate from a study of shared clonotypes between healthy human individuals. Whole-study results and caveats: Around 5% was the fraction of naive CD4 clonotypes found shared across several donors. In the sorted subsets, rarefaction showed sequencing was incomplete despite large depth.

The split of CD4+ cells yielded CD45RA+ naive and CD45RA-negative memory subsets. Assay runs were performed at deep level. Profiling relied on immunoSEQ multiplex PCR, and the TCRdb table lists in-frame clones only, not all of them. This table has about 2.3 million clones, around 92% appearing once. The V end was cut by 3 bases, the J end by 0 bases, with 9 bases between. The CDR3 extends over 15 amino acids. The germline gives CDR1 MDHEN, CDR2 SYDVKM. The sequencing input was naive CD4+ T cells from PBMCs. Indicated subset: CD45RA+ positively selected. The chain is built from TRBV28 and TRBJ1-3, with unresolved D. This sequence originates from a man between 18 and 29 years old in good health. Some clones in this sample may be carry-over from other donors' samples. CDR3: CASSLSRPSGNTIYF. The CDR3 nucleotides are TGTGCCAGCAGTTTGTCACGGCCCTCTGGAAACACCATATATTTT. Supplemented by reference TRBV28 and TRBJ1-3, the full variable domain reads DVKVTQSSRYLVKRTGEKVFLECVQDMDHENMFWYRQDPGLGLRLIYFSYDVKMKEKGDIPEGYSVSREKKERFSLILESASTNQTSMYLCASSLSRPSGNTIYFGEGSWLTVV.